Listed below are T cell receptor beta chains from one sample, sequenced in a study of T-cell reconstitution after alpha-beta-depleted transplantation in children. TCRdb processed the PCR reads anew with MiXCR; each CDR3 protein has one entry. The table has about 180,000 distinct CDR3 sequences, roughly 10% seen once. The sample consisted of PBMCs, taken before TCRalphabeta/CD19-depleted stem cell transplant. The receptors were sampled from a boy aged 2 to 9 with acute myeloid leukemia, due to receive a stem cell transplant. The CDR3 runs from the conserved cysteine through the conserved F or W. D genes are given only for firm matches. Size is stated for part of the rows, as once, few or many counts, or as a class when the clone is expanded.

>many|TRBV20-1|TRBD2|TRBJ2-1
CSAHQLAGAYNEQFF
TGCAGTGCTCACCAATTAGCGGGAGCCTACAATGAGCAGTTCTTC
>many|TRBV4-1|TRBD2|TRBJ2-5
CASSLGTSGSYETQYF
TGCGCCAGCAGCCTAGGGACTAGCGGGAGTTATGAGACCCAGTACTTC
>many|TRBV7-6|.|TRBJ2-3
CASSLGGMGSGTQYF
TGTGCCAGCAGCTTAGGCGGGATGGGCTCAGGTACGCAGTATTTT
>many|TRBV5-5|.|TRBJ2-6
CASSLVLVAGANVLTF
TGTGCCAGCAGCTTGGTTCTGGTGGCCGGGGCCAACGTCCTGACTTTC
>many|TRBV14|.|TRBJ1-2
CASSQRGTLGYTF
TGTGCCAGCAGCCAGCGGGGGACACTAGGCTACACCTTC
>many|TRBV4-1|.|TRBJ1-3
CASSQDRAISGNTIYF
TGCGCCAGCAGCCAAGATAGAGCGATCTCTGGAAACACCATATATTTT
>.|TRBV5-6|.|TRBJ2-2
CANSLVVTGELFF
TGTGCCAACAGCTTGGTTGTCACCGGGGAGTTGTTTTTT
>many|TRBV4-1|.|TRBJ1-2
CASSQGGGNGYTF
TGCGCCAGCAGCCAAGGTGGGGGTAATGGCTACACCTTC
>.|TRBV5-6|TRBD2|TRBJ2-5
CASSIFASGRASGETQYF
TGTGCCAGCAGCATTTTCGCTAGCGGGAGGGCCTCCGGGGAGACCCAGTACTTC
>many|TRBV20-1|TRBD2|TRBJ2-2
CSARDSGRATGELFF
TGCAGTGCTAGAGATAGCGGGAGGGCCACCGGGGAGCTGTTTTTT
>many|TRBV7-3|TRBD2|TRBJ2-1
CASSSRMAGEGNNEQFF
TGTGCCAGCAGCTCTCGCATGGCGGGAGAAGGAAACAATGAGCAGTTCTTC
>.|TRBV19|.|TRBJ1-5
CASKLGGNQPQHF
TGTGCCAGTAAACTAGGGGGCAATCAGCCCCAGCATTTT
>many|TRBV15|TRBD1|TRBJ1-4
CATSNGQGATNEKLFF
TGTGCCACCAGCAACGGACAGGGGGCAACTAATGAAAAACTGTTTTTT
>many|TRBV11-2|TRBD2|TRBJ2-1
CASSPGGSSNEQFF
TGTGCCAGCAGCCCCGGCGGGAGCAGTAATGAGCAGTTCTTC
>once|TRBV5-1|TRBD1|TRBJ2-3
CASSQDRGGDTQYF
TGCGCCAGCAGCCAGGACAGGGGGGGAGATACGCAGTATTTT
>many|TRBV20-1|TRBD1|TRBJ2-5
CSASPGTGLETQYF
TGCAGTGCTAGTCCCGGGACAGGGCTAGAGACCCAGTACTTC
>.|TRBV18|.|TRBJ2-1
CASSQPGAVAGPYNEQFF
TGTGCCAGCTCACAACCTGGGGCCGTAGCTGGGCCTTACAATGAGCAGTTCTTC
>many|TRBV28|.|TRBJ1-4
CASSLLGLGTSNEKLFF
TGTGCCAGCAGTTTATTGGGACTCGGTACTTCTAATGAAAAACTGTTTTTT
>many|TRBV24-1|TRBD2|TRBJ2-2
CATSAGTSTGELFF
TGTGCCACCAGTGCGGGGACTAGCACCGGGGAGCTGTTTTTT
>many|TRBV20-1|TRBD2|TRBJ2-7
CSASRSGGPSSYEQYF
TGCAGTGCTAGTCGTTCGGGAGGGCCGAGCTCCTACGAGCAGTACTTC
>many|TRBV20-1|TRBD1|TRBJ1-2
CSAVEPGQGYYGYTF
TGCAGTGCTGTCGAACCGGGACAGGGGTACTATGGCTACACCTTC
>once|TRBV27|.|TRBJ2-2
CANSLSPTGELFF
TGTGCCAACAGTTTGTCCCCCACCGGGGAGCTGTTTTTT
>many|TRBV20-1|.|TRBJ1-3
CSARTVSGNTIYF
TGCAGTGCTAGAACGGTCTCTGGAAACACCATATATTTT
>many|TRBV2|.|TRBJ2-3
CARGGGQTPGDTQYF
TGTGCCAGGGGTGGGGGCCAAACTCCCGGAGATACGCAGTATTTT
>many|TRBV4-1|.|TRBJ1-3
CASSQDVRQGGNTIYF
TGCGCCAGCAGCCAAGACGTGCGCCAGGGGGGAAACACCATATATTTT
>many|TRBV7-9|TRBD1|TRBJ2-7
CASSNRDRVDEQYF
TGTGCCAGCAGCAACCGGGACAGGGTTGACGAGCAGTACTTC
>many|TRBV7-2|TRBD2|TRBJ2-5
CASSFTSGGRETQYF
TGTGCCAGCAGCTTCACTAGCGGGGGTAGGGAGACCCAGTACTTC
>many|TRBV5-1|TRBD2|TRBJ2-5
CASSLELAGEETQYF
TGCGCCAGCAGCTTGGAACTAGCGGGGGAAGAGACCCAGTACTTC
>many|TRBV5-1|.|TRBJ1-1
CASRRGGTEAFF
TGCGCCAGCAGGAGGGGGGGGACTGAAGCTTTCTTT
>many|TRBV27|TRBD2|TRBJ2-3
CASSSGTSGTTQYF
TGTGCCAGCAGTTCCGGGACTAGCGGTACTACGCAGTATTTT
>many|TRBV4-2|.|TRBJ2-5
CASSQDVTDRETQYF
TGTGCCAGCAGCCAAGATGTCACCGATCGGGAGACCCAGTACTTC
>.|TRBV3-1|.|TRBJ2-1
CATSHPGQNNEQFF
TGTGCCACCTCCCATCCTGGACAGAACAATGAGCAGTTCTTC
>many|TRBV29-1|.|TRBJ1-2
CSVEVAVSYGYTF
TGCAGCGTTGAAGTTGCGGTGTCTTATGGCTACACCTTC
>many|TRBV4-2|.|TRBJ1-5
CASSQDYANQPQHF
TGTGCCAGCAGCCAAGATTACGCGAATCAGCCCCAGCATTTT
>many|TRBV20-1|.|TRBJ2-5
CSARGGVGGETQYF
TGCAGTGCCCGAGGGGGAGTTGGTGGGGAGACCCAGTACTTC
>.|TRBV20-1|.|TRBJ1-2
CCARQRGRVYGYTF
TGCTGTGCTAGACAGAGGGGCAGAGTCTATGGCTACACCTTC
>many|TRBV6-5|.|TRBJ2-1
CASSYTAGEQFF
TGTGCCAGCAGTTACACCGCTGGTGAGCAGTTCTTC
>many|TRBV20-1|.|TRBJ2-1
CSASMYSSYNEQFF
TGCAGTGCTAGCATGTACAGCTCCTACAATGAGCAGTTCTTC
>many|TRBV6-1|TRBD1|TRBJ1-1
CASTDDRDGNTEAFF
TGTGCCAGCACCGATGACAGGGATGGGAACACTGAAGCTTTCTTT
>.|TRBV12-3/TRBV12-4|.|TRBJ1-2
CASSPQMIYGYTF
TGTGCCAGCAGTCCCCAGATGATCTATGGCTACACCTTC